This TCR beta chain came from a study of CD8 T cells in Susac syndrome (dated by TCRdb to between 2018 and 2020). In terms of the full investigation: Whether CD8+ T cell activation and differentiation in Susac syndrome was antigen driven was tested using repertoire sequencing.

V is cut back by 0 bases and J by 3 bases, with 1 base in the junction unmatched. CDR1 and CDR2 are read off the germline V gene as LGHNA and YNFKEQ. From its cysteine to its phenylalanine, the CDR3 spans 15 amino acids. Just the 45-base CDR3 DNA is kept, in frame starting at base 1. RNA was extracted using the RNeasy kit, and roughly 0.5 to 1 ug of the RNA was reverse transcribed with random hexamers. TCR beta CDR3 regions were amplified with the immunoSEQ multiplex PCR assay covering 54 Vbeta and 13 Jbeta segments. Bias from PCR amplification was corrected by using a synthetic template baseline for primer optimization and for computational correction. The authors processed their data as follows. Reads were annotated to V, D and J genes per IMGT and analyzed with immunoSEQ Analyzer, keeping only productive sequences. Clonality was calculated as one minus the Shannon entropy normalized by log2 of the number of productive unique sequences. For each patient and control, public and private clones were evaluated among the 100 most prevalent clones. Clones were defined as Susac-specific if absent from the healthy and MS cohorts, from approximately 1,100 published viral clones and from other ImmuneACCESS disease sequences. TCRdb cleaned the public reads at Q25 with fastp, built clones with MiXCR and kept in-frame beta chains. CDR3 protein sequences are deduplicated, and each keeps its most common genes and DNA. The V and J calls here are based on TCRdb, not the publication. Counted in this sample were some 99,000 distinct CDR3 sequences; about 95% of them appeared once. Just over 0.095% of the sample is held by the ten biggest clonotypes.

Comment on this clonotype: The antigen it binds to is not known. Base-call qualities are not available, and no considerably larger clone is one nucleotide away.

Overall study outcomes, separate from this receptor: The TCR sequencing and HLA analysis was acknowledged to have included a relatively small number of individuals.

Peripheral blood CD8+ and CD4+ T cells from healthy donors, Susac syndrome patients and multiple sclerosis patients were profiled by high-throughput TCR beta sequencing. The healthy donors served as controls matched for age and sex. CD8+ TEMRA cells were enriched by FACS, while bulk CD8+ and CD4+ T cells were purified by magnetic negative isolation. Blood was drawn into EDTA tubes, processed within 24 hours, and PBMCs were isolated by density gradient centrifugation. PBMCs intended for TCR sequencing were cryopreserved in liquid nitrogen and were subsequently thawed in a 37 degrees C water bath. A purity of at least 90% was achieved for sorted or isolated CD4+, CD8+ and CD8+ TEMRA cells.

This TCR was sampled from a human donor in good health. The rearrangement combines TRBV4-2 with TRBJ2-7; 11 central bases correspond to TRBD2. The sequencing sample was made of CD4+ T cells from PBMCs. The CDR3 is CASSQELAGGYEQYF. The sequence in DNA is TGTGCCAGCAGCCAAGAGCTAGCGGGGGGCTACGAGCAGTACTTC.